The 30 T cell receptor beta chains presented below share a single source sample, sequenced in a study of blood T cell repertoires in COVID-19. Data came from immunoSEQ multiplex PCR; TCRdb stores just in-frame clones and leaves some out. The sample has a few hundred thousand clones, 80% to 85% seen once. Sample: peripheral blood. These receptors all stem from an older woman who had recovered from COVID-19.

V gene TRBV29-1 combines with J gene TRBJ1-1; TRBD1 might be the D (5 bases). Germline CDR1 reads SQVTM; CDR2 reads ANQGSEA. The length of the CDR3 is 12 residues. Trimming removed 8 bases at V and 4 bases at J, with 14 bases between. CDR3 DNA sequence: TGCAGCTCTGACAGCATACTCACTGAAGCTTTCTTT. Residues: CSSDSILTEAFF.

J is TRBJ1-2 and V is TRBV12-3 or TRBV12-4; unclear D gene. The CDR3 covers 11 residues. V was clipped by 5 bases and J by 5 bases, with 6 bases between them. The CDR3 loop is CASSNRYGYTF. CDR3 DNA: TGTGCCAGCAGTAACAGATATGGCTACACCTTC.

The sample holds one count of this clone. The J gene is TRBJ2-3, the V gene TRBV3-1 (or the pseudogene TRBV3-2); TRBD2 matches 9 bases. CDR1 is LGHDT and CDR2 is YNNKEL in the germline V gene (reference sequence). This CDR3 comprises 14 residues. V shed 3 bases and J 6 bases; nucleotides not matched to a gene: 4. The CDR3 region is CASSQRGGGDTQYF. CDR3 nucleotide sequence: TGTGCCAGCAGCCAGCGCGGGGGGGGCGATACGCAGTATTTT.

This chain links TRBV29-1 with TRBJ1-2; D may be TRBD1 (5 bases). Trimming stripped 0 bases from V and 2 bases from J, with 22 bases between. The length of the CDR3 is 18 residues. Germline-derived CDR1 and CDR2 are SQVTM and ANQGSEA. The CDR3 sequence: CSVEDRWQGSGGNYGYTF. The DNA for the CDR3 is TGCAGCGTTGAAGATCGGTGGCAGGGCTCGGGAGGAAACTATGGCTACACCTTC.

The CDR3 DNA reads TGTGCCAGCAGCTTAGACCCGCTATCCCGCGAGCAGTACTTC. Translating gives CASSLDPLSREQYF. The rearrangement uses TRBV11-2 and TRBJ2-7; no reliable D call. V lost 0 bases and J 6 bases, leaving 12 bases between the germline ends. The CDR3 sequence is 14 residues long. The germline gives CDR1 SGHAT, CDR2 FQNNGV.

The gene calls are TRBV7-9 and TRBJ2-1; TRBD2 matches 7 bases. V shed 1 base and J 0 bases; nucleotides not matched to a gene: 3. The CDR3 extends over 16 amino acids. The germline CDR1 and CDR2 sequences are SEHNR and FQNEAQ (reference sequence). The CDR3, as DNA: TGTGCCAGCAGCTTAGGGTCGGGGGGCTCCTACAATGAGCAGTTCTTC. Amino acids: CASSLGSGGSYNEQFF. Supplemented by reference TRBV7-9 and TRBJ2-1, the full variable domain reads DTGVSQNPRHKITKRGQNVTFRCDPISEHNRLYWYRQTLGQGPEFLTYFQNEAQLEKSRLLSDRFSAERPKGSFSTLEIQRTEQGDSAMYLCASSLGSGGSYNEQFFGPGTRLTVL.

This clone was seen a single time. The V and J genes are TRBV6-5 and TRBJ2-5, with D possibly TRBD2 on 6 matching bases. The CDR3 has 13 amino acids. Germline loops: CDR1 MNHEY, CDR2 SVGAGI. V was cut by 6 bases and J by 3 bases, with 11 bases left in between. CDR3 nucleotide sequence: TGTGCCAGCAGCCCCCCGGGGGAAGAGACCCAGTACTTC. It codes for CASSPPGEETQYF.

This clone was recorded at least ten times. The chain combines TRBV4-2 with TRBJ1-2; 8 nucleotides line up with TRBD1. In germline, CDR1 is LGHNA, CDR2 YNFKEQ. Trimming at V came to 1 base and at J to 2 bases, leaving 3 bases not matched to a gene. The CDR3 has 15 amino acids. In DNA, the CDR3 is TGTGCCAGCAGCCAAGCCGGGACAGGAAACTATGGCTACACCTTC. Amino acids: CASSQAGTGNYGYTF.

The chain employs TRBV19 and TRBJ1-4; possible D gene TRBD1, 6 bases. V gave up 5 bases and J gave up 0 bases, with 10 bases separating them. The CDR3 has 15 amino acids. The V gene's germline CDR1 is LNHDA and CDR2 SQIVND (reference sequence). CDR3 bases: TGTGCCAGTAGTGCCGGACAGACAACTAATGAAAAACTGTTTTTT. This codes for CASSAGQTTNEKLFF.

DNA of the CDR3: TGTGCCATCAGCACAGGGGGCTCCTATAATTCACCCCTCCACTTT. Translating gives CAISTGGSYNSPLHF. This chain uses TRBV10-3 with TRBJ1-6, with TRBD1 matching 8 bases. The CDR3 has 15 residues. Trimming at V came to 6 bases and at J to 0 bases, leaving 1 base not matched to a gene. Germline assignment: CDR1 ENHRY and CDR2 SYGVKD.

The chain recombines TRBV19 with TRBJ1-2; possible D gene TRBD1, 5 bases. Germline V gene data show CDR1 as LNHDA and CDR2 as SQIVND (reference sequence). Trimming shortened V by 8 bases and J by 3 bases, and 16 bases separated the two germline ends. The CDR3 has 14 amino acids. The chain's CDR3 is CASAWGSGDYGYTF. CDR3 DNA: TGTGCCAGTGCCTGGGGGTCGGGGGACTATGGCTACACCTTC.

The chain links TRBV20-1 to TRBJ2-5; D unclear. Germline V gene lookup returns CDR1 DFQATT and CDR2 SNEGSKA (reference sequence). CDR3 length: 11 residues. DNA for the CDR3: TGCAGCTCCAGGAACCAAGAGACCCAGTACTTC. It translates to CSSRNQETQYF.

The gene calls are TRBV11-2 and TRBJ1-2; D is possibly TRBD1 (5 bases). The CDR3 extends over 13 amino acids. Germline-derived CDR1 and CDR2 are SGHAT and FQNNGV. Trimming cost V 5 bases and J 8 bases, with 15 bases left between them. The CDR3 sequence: CASSKSPGWGYTF. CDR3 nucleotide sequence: TGTGCCAGCAGCAAGAGTCCAGGGTGGGGCTACACCTTC.

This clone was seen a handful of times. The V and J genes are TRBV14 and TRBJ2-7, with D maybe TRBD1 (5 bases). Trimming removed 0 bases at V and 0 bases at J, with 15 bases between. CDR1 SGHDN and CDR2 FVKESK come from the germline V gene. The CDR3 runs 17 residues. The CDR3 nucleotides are TGTGCCAGCAGCCAAGATCTTCCAGGGAAGAGCTCCTACGAGCAGTACTTC. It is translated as CASSQDLPGKSSYEQYF.

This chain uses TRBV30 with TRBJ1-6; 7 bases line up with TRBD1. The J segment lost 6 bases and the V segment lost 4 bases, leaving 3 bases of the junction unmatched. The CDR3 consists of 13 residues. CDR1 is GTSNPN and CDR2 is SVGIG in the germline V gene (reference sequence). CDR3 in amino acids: CAWTGGSNSPLHF. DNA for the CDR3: TGTGCCTGGACAGGGGGTAGTAATTCACCCCTCCACTTT.

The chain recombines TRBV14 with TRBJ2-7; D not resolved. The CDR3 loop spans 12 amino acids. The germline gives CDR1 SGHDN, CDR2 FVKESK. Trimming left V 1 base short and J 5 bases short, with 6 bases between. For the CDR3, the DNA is TGTGCCAGCAGCCAAGCTTATGACGAGCAGTACTTC. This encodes CASSQAYDEQYF.

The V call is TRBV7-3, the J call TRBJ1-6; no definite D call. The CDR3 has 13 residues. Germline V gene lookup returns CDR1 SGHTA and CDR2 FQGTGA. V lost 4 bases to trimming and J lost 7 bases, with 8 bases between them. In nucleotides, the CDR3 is TGTGCCAGCAGCTCCCAGTTAAATTCACCCCTCCACTTT. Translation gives CASSSQLNSPLHF.

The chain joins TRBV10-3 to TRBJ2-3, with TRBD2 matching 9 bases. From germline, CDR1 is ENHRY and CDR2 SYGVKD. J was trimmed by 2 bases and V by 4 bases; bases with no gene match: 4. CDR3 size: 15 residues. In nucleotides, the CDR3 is TGTGCCATCAGTGCGGCGGGGGGGAACACAGATACGCAGTATTTT. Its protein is CAISAAGGNTDTQYF.

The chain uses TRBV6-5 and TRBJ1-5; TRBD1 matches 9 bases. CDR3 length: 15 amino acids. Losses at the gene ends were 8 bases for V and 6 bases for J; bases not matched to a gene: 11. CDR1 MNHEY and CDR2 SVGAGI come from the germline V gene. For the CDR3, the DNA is TGTGCCAGCCTCCGGACAGGGGATTTGGTTCAGCCCCAGCATTTT. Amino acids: CASLRTGDLVQPQHF.

This CDR3 reads CSVEDGRGTTDTQYF. CDR3 sequence (DNA): TGCAGCGTTGAAGACGGCCGGGGGACCACAGATACGCAGTATTTT. V gene TRBV29-1 combines with J gene TRBJ2-3, with D possibly matching TRBD2 (6 bases). V was shortened by 0 bases and J by 2 bases, with 12 bases between the two germline ends. Looked up from germline, CDR1 is SQVTM and CDR2 is ANQGSEA. This CDR3 comprises 15 residues.

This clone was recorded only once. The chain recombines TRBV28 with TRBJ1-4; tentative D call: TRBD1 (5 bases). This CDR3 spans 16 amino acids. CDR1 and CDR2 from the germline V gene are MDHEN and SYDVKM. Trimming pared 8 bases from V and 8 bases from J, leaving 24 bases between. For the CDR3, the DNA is TGTGCCAGCTCCCACAGGCCGCCCGGTCCGAGGGAAAAACTGTTTTTT. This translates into CASSHRPPGPREKLFF.

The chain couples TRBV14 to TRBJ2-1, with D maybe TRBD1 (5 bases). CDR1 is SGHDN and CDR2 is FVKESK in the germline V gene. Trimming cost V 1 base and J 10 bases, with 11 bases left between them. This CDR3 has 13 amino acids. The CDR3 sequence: CASSQAQGLEQFF. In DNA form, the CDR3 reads TGTGCCAGCAGCCAAGCTCAGGGTTTGGAGCAGTTCTTC.

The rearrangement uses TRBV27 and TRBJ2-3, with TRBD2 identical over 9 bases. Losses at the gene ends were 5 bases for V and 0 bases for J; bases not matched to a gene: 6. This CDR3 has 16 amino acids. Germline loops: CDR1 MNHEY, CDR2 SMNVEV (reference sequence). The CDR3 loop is CASSIKRGASTDTQYF. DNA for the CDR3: TGTGCCAGCAGTATCAAGCGGGGGGCTAGCACAGATACGCAGTATTTT.

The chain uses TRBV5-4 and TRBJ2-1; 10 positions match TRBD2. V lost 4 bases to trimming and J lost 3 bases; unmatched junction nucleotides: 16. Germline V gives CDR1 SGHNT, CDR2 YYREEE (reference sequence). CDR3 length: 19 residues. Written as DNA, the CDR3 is TGTGCCAGCAGCCCAGTTGAGGGGCTAGCGGGGGACCACTACAATGAGCAGTTCTTC. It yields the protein CASSPVEGLAGDHYNEQFF.

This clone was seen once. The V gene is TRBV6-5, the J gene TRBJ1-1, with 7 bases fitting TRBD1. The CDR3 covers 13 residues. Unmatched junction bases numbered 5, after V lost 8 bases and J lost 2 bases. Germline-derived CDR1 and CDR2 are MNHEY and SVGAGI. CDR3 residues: CASWNRGNTEAFF. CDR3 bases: TGTGCCAGCTGGAACAGGGGTAACACTGAAGCTTTCTTT.

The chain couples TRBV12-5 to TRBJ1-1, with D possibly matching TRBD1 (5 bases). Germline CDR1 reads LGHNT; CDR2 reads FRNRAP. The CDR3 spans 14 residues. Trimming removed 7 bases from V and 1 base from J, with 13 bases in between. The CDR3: CASALAGGNTEAFF. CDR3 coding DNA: TGTGCTAGTGCTCTGGCGGGGGGGAACACTGAAGCTTTCTTT.

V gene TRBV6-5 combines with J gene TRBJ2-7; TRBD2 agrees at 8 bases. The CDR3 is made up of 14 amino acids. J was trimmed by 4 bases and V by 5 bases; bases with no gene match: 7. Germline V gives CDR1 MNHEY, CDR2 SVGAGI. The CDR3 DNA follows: TGTGCCAGCAGTCGGGCCCCGGGAGGGTACGAGCAGTACTTC. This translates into CASSRAPGGYEQYF.

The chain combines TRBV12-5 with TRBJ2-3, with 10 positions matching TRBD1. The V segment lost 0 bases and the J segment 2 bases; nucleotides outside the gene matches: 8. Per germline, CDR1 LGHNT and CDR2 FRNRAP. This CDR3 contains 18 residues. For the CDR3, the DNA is TGTGCTAGTGGTTTGGTACGTTGGGGACAGGGGTACACAGATACGCAGTATTTT. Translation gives CASGLVRWGQGYTDTQYF.

DNA for the CDR3: TGTGCCAGCGGCCTAGCGGGGGGGGGCGGTACGCAGTATTTT. Translation: CASGLAGGGGTQYF. The chain joins TRBV6-5 to TRBJ2-3, with 12 bases lining up with TRBD2. The length of the CDR3 is 14 residues. Germline-derived CDR1 and CDR2 are MNHEY and SVGAGI. V lost 8 bases to trimming and J lost 8 bases; unmatched junction nucleotides: 8.

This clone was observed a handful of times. The CDR3 bases are TGTGCCAGCAGCGCCCAACAGGGATCCACTGAAGCTTTCTTT. Protein sequence: CASSAQQGSTEAFF. This chain uses TRBV7-3 with TRBJ1-1, with a weak D call TRBD1 (6 bases). The CDR3 consists of 14 residues. CDR1 SGHTA and CDR2 FQGTGA come from the germline V gene. V was trimmed by 5 bases and J by 4 bases, leaving 14 bases between them.